Listed here are 17 T cell receptor beta chains from one sample, sequenced in a study. TCRdb analysed the 5' RACE reads with MiXCR anew, one entry per CDR3 protein. The sample comprises some 60,000 distinct CDR3 sequences, nearly 30% of which are singletons, and 2% to 2.5% rests with the top ten. Material: tumor-infiltrating naive CD4+ T cells sorted from the breast tumor. Subset specified: naive CD4+ T cells, CD4+CD45RA+CD25-. The source of these receptors is a female donor with breast cancer.

This clonotype occurred a few times. The chain employs TRBV9 and TRBJ2-1, with 9 bases that match TRBD2. The CDR3 contains 14 residues. Germline CDR1 reads SGDLS; CDR2 reads YYNGEE. With 3 bases clipped from V and 3 bases from J, the junction kept 1 base outside the gene matches. The CDR3 region is CASSASGIYNEQFF. The CDR3, as DNA: TGTGCCAGCAGCGCTAGCGGGATCTACAATGAGCAGTTCTTC.

This clonotype was counted between two and nine times. The chain carries TRBV2 and TRBJ1-1; TRBD1 matches at 7 bases. The CDR3 is 13 amino acids. Germline V gives CDR1 SNHLY, CDR2 FYNNEI. With 6 bases clipped from V and 4 bases from J, the junction kept 5 bases outside the gene matches. The CDR3 region is CASSDRVSTEAFF. As DNA, the CDR3 is TGTGCCAGCAGCGACAGGGTTAGCACTGAAGCTTTCTTT.

The gene calls are TRBV7-6 and TRBJ2-3, with 12 bases that match TRBD2. CDR1 is SGHVS and CDR2 is FNYEAQ in the germline V gene. Losses at the gene ends were 5 bases for V and 4 bases for J; bases not matched to a gene: 10. This CDR3 is 17 amino acids long. CDR3 nucleotides: TGTGCCAGCAGCCCCCTAACGGGACTAGCGGGTTCAGATACGCAGTATTTT. It is translated as CASSPLTGLAGSDTQYF.

This chain links TRBV7-9 with TRBJ1-3, with D unresolved. In germline, CDR1 is SEHNR, CDR2 FQNEAQ (reference sequence). CDR3 length: 13 amino acids. V was shortened by 5 bases and J by 1 base, with 6 bases between the two germline ends. DNA for the CDR3: TGTGCCAGCAGCCGATCTTCTGGAAACACCATATATTTT. This sequence encodes CASSRSSGNTIYF.

The sample holds many counts of this clonotype. The genes are TRBV5-1 and TRBJ2-2; maybe TRBD2 (7 bases). V dropped 2 bases and J dropped 3 bases, with 11 bases sitting between them. CDR1 is SGHRS and CDR2 is YFSETQ in the germline V gene. The CDR3 covers 15 residues. The CDR3 is CASSFPGGYTGELFF. The CDR3 nucleotides are TGCGCCAGCAGCTTCCCGGGGGGCTACACCGGGGAGCTGTTTTTT.

This clonotype has only a few counts. The chain employs TRBV28 and TRBJ1-2; the D is unclear. Germline V gene lookup returns CDR1 MDHEN and CDR2 SYDVKM. This CDR3 spans 14 amino acids. Deletions cut 5 bases from V and 3 bases from J, with 13 bases between. The CDR3 region has the DNA TGTGCCAGCAGTCCTGAGCCGGGTCACTATGGCTACACCTTC. Residues: CASSPEPGHYGYTF.

V and J are TRBV7-9 and TRBJ2-5; TRBD1 might be the D (5 bases). Germline CDR1 is SEHNR and CDR2 is FQNEAQ (reference sequence). Trimming left V 1 base short and J 2 bases short, with 11 bases between. This CDR3 is built from 15 residues. The chain's CDR3 is CASSLGVQGQETQYF. In nucleotides, the CDR3 is TGTGCCAGCAGCTTAGGGGTCCAGGGACAAGAGACCCAGTACTTC.

V gene TRBV7-2 combines with J gene TRBJ1-2; D ambiguous. V was shortened by 4 bases and J by 4 bases, with 16 bases between the two germline ends. Germline V lookup: CDR1 SGHTA, CDR2 FQGNSA. The CDR3 runs to 15 residues. The CDR3 sequence is CASSSDRPLGYGYTF. The DNA of the CDR3 is TGTGCCAGCAGCTCGGACCGACCTTTGGGCTATGGCTACACCTTC.

The chain is built from TRBV7-3 and TRBJ2-3, with TRBD2 matching 11 bases. The germline CDR1 and CDR2 sequences are SGHTA and FQGTGA. The CDR3 is 18 amino acids. V lost 3 bases to trimming and J lost 2 bases; unmatched junction nucleotides: 10. DNA of the CDR3: TGTGCCAGCAGCTTTAGCGGGAGGGGATTTGCGGACACAGATACGCAGTATTTT. This translates into CASSFSGRGFADTDTQYF.

This clonotype was observed a few times. The chain employs TRBV6-2 or TRBV6-3 and TRBJ2-7; D gene ambiguous. The germline V gene has CDR1 MNHEY and CDR2 SVGEGT. V lost 5 bases and J lost 4, with 12 bases in between. The CDR3 runs to 13 residues. The CDR3 region has the DNA TGTGCCAGCAGTAACCACCTAGATTACGAGCAGTACTTC. Translating it yields CASSNHLDYEQYF.

In its sample, this clonotype was seen a few times. The J gene is TRBJ2-7, the V gene TRBV4-2; 7 bases line up with TRBD2. J was trimmed by 4 bases and V by 2 bases; bases with no gene match: 8. Germline loops: CDR1 LGHNA, CDR2 YNFKEQ. There are 15 residues in the CDR3. In nucleotides, the CDR3 is TGTGCCAGCAGCCAATCTTATAGGGAGGGGTACGAGCAGTACTTC. Its translation is CASSQSYREGYEQYF.

The rearrangement links TRBV6-2 or TRBV6-3 to TRBJ2-2; weak D call: TRBD2 (6 bases). V was clipped by 8 bases and J by 5 bases, with 12 bases between them. The CDR3 is 13 residues long. In germline, CDR1 is MNHEY, CDR2 SVGEGT. As DNA, the CDR3 is TGTGCCAGCCGGGAGAGACCAACCGGGGAGCTGTTTTTT. Its protein is CASRERPTGELFF.

This clonotype was counted ten times or more. The chain employs TRBV7-9 and TRBJ2-7, with D possibly being TRBD1 (6 bases). Trimming removed 8 bases at V and 2 bases at J, with 13 bases between. The CDR3 contains 13 residues. Germline CDR1 is SEHNR and CDR2 is FQNEAQ (reference sequence). This chain's CDR3 is CASGRDITYEQYF. The DNA of the CDR3 is TGTGCCAGCGGACGGGACATTACCTACGAGCAGTACTTC.

In this sample, this clonotype turned up a few times. The CDR3 region is CASSRPQSSYEQYF. The CDR3 DNA sequence: TGTGCCAGCAGCCGACCCCAGAGCTCCTACGAGCAGTACTTC. The chain carries TRBV7-2 and TRBJ2-7; D not certain. The germline gives CDR1 SGHTA, CDR2 FQGNSA. V lost 5 bases, J lost 0 bases, and 11 bases lay in between. This CDR3 is built from 14 residues. Full variable domain (rest looked up from reference TRBV7-2 and TRBJ2-7): GAGVSQSPSNKVTEKGKDVELRCDPISGHTALYWYRQSLGQGLEFLIYFQGNSAPDKSGLPSDRFSAERTGGSVSTLTIQRTQQEDSAVYLCASSRPQSSYEQYFGPGTRLTVT.

The CDR3 sequence: CASSYSSGEQYEQYF. The CDR3 DNA sequence: TGTGCCAGCAGCTACTCTAGCGGGGAGCAATACGAGCAGTACTTC. The V and J genes are TRBV7-2 and TRBJ2-7; 9 bases match TRBD2. Germline CDR1 is SGHTA and CDR2 is FQGNSA. The CDR3 runs to 15 residues. Trimming at V came to 4 bases and at J to 4 bases, leaving 8 bases not matched to a gene. Variable domain in full (rest from reference TRBV7-2 and TRBJ2-7): GAGVSQSPSNKVTEKGKDVELRCDPISGHTALYWYRQSLGQGLEFLIYFQGNSAPDKSGLPSDRFSAERTGGSVSTLTIQRTQQEDSAVYLCASSYSSGEQYEQYFGPGTRLTVT.

In this sample, this clonotype turned up a few times. The rearrangement links TRBV2 to TRBJ2-3; 13 bases are shared with TRBD2. This CDR3 is 19 amino acids long. V lost 3 bases and J lost 4; bases outside the gene matches: 13. CDR1 and CDR2 from the germline V gene are SNHLY and FYNNEI. The CDR3 spells CASSDATSGRMVRPDTQYF. The DNA for the CDR3 is TGTGCCAGCAGTGACGCGACTAGCGGGAGGATGGTGCGCCCAGATACGCAGTATTTT.

On this clonotype itself: As the CDR3 is not closed by the conserved phenylalanine or tryptophan, this likely results from a read error. The chain employs TRBV20-1 and TRBJ2-1, with D uncertain. The CDR3 loop spans 10 amino acids. The V end was cut by 4 bases, the J end by 9 bases, with 7 bases between. Germline V CDR1 and CDR2: DFQATT, SNEGSKA (reference sequence). The CDR3 DNA reads TGCAGTGCTATTGGGGTTGAGCAGTTCTGC. It encodes CSAIGVEQFC.